A single sample is the source of the 17 T cell receptor beta chains below, sequenced in a study of cytomegalovirus exposure and HLA in healthy donors. The PCR used 60 Vbeta and 13 Jbeta primers. Assay used: immunoSEQ multiplex PCR; TCRdb lists only in-frame clones, some missing. The sample has more than 95,000 clones, over 60% seen once. Input material: PBMCs. Receptors were obtained from a man aged 55 to 70 in good health and CMV-seropositive.

The V gene is TRBV2, the J gene TRBJ2-7, with 9 bases fitting TRBD1. There are 15 residues in the CDR3. The germline CDR1 and CDR2 sequences are SNHLY and FYNNEI. J lost 5 bases, V lost 1 base, and 6 bases had no gene match. CDR3 loop: CASSEGGTGYDEQYF. The CDR3 DNA reads TGTGCCAGCAGTGAAGGAGGGACAGGGTACGACGAGCAGTACTTC. The full variable domain, its missing parts supplied by reference TRBV2 and TRBJ2-7, is EPEVTQTPSHQVTQMGQEVILRCVPISNHLYFYWYRQILGQKVEFLVSFYNNEISEKSEIFDDQFSVERPDGSNFTLKIRSTKLEDSAMYFCASSEGGTGYDEQYFGPGTRLTVT.

V is TRBV7-2 and J is TRBJ1-4; TRBD1 is a possible D gene (5 bases). V lost 1 base, J lost 6 bases, and 9 bases lay in between. In germline, CDR1 is SGHTA, CDR2 FQGNSA. CDR3 length: 14 residues. CDR3 sequence reads: CASSLGQGYEKLFF. DNA for the CDR3: TGTGCCAGCAGCTTAGGCCAGGGTTATGAAAAACTGTTTTTT.

V usage is TRBV29-1 and J usage is TRBJ2-7, with D perhaps TRBD2 (5 bases). Germline loops: CDR1 SQVTM, CDR2 ANQGSEA. Trimming cost V 7 bases and J 0 bases, with 16 bases left between them. The CDR3 extends over 14 amino acids. CDR3 amino acids: CSASGRESSYEQYF. CDR3 in DNA: TGCAGCGCCAGCGGACGGGAAAGCTCCTACGAGCAGTACTTC.

The chain combines TRBV5-4 with TRBJ2-7; unclear D gene. CDR3 length equals 15 residues. V shed 1 base and J shed 0 bases, with 11 bases lying between them. CDR1 is SGHNT and CDR2 is YYREEE in the germline V gene (reference sequence). As DNA, the CDR3 is TGTGCCAGCAGCTTGTTGGCAGGTAGCTCCTACGAGCAGTACTTC. It yields the protein CASSLLAGSSYEQYF. The whole variable domain, remainder taken from reference TRBV5-4 and TRBJ2-7, is ETGVTQSPTHLIKTRGQQVTLRCSSQSGHNTVSWYQQALGQGPQFIFQYYREEENGRGNFPPRFSGLQFPNYSSELNVNALELDDSALYLCASSLLAGSSYEQYFGPGTRLTVT.

The chain has TRBV10-2 and TRBJ1-5, with D unresolved. V lost 0 bases, J lost 9 bases, and 9 bases lay in between. The CDR3 sequence is 13 residues long. The germline V gene has CDR1 WSHSY and CDR2 SAAADI. Written as DNA, the CDR3 is TGCGCCAGCAGTGAGTCGCCGGTAGCGCCCCAGCATTTT. It translates to CASSESPVAPQHF.

The chain has TRBV10-2 and TRBJ2-2; perhaps TRBD1 as D (6 bases). V was shortened by 0 bases and J by 1 base, with 15 bases between the two germline ends. In germline, CDR1 is WSHSY, CDR2 SAAADI. This CDR3 region has 18 residues. CDR3 sequence: CASSESRGHTMNTGELFF. CDR3 nucleotide sequence: TGCGCCAGCAGTGAGTCTCGGGGACACACCATGAACACCGGGGAGCTGTTTTTT.

The chain employs TRBV11-2 and TRBJ2-7; TRBD1 might be the D (6 bases). Germline V gene lookup returns CDR1 SGHAT and CDR2 FQNNGV. This CDR3 spans 14 amino acids. Trimming stripped 6 bases from V and 2 bases from J, with 14 bases between. CDR3 nucleotide sequence: TGTGCCAGCAGTCTTCTCAGGGGACCCTACGAGCAGTACTTC. The encoded protein is CASSLLRGPYEQYF.

This chain uses TRBV11-2 with TRBJ2-7; D call uncertain. Germline assignment: CDR1 SGHAT and CDR2 FQNNGV. This CDR3 has 13 residues. The germline V and J ends were trimmed by 0 bases and 6 bases, with 9 bases remaining between them. CDR3 DNA: TGTGCCAGCAGCTTAGATCCAGGTTCCGAGCAGTACTTC. Translated: CASSLDPGSEQYF.

The chain recombines TRBV6-5 with TRBJ1-1; TRBD1 is a possible D gene (6 bases). The germline gives CDR1 MNHEY, CDR2 SVGAGI. The CDR3 totals 14 residues. Trimming shortened V by 10 bases and J by 11 bases, and 26 bases separated the two germline ends. CDR3 DNA: TGTGCCACCCACCCCACAGGGAATTCGAAAATGGCTTTCTTT. Protein: CATHPTGNSKMAFF.

The chain couples TRBV23-1 to TRBJ1-6; D gene uncertain. TRBV23-1 is assigned to the ORF class and has an uncertain function. Trimming shortened V by 3 bases and J by 15 bases, and 24 bases separated the two germline ends. This CDR3 comprises 16 residues. CDR3 region: CASSQQPMTPGLGLHF. CDR3 in DNA: TGCGCCAGCAGTCAGCAGCCAATGACTCCGGGGTTAGGCCTCCACTTT.

The rearrangement joins TRBV2 to TRBJ2-2; TRBD2 agrees at 8 bases. The CDR3 loop spans 16 amino acids. The germline CDR1 and CDR2 sequences are SNHLY and FYNNEI. Trimming took 6 bases from V and 4 from J; bases not matched to a gene: 10. The CDR3 is CASSWAGGSGTGELFF. CDR3 in DNA: TGTGCCAGCAGCTGGGCGGGGGGAAGTGGCACCGGGGAGCTGTTTTTT.

About this clone itself: Compared with germline, one end of the junction differs, possibly owing to a read error. V gene TRBV7-7 combines with J gene TRBJ2-7, with D unclear. This CDR3 is 13 amino acids long. Germline CDR1 is SSHAT and CDR2 is FNYEAQ (reference sequence). The CDR3, as DNA: TGTGCTAGCAGCTTAGGGTCTACTTACGAGCAGTACTTC. This translates into CASSLGSTYEQYF.

The genes are TRBV9 and TRBJ2-3, with TRBD2 matching over 7 bases. This CDR3 spans 15 amino acids. J lost 1 base, V lost 1 base, and 3 bases had no gene match. Germline-derived CDR1 and CDR2 are SGDLS and YYNGEE. For the CDR3, the DNA is TGTGCCAGCAGCGTAAGGGCGGGGGGCACAGATACGCAGTATTTT. Its protein is CASSVRAGGTDTQYF.

The chain employs TRBV19 and TRBJ1-4, with D perhaps TRBD1 (6 bases). Trimming pared 7 bases from V and 5 bases from J, leaving 20 bases between. This CDR3 has 16 residues. The germline V gene has CDR1 LNHDA and CDR2 SQIVND (reference sequence). CDR3 sequence (DNA): TGTGCCAGTACCCCCCAATTGGGGCAGGGGAATGAAAAACTGTTTTTT. Residues: CASTPQLGQGNEKLFF.

The table lists this clone with a count of one. The V and J genes are TRBV2 and TRBJ2-3, with D unclear. Germline CDR1 is SNHLY and CDR2 is FYNNEI. The CDR3 sequence is 12 residues long. V gave up 2 bases and J gave up 5 bases, with 5 bases separating them. CDR3 protein: CASSEMRDTQYF. The CDR3 nucleotides read TGTGCCAGCAGTGAAATGCGAGATACGCAGTATTTT.

The CDR3 here is CAGRKTGLDTQYF. Here the CDR3 DNA reads TGTGCCGGAAGAAAAACAGGGTTAGATACGCAGTATTTT. The chain joins TRBV28 to TRBJ2-3; weak D call: TRBD1 (6 bases). V shed 11 bases and J shed 5 bases, with 17 bases lying between them. Germline assignment: CDR1 MDHEN and CDR2 SYDVKM. The CDR3 spans 13 residues.

This chain uses TRBV11-3 with TRBJ2-1; D is unresolved. Trimming shortened V by 5 bases and J by 5 bases, and 10 bases separated the two germline ends. The CDR3 extends over 13 amino acids. CDR1 SGHNT and CDR2 YENEEA come from the germline V gene. The CDR3 sequence is CASSGLLNNEQFF. Here the CDR3 DNA reads TGTGCCAGCAGCGGGCTGTTGAACAATGAGCAGTTCTTC. The entire variable domain, with the rest obtained from reference TRBV11-3 and TRBJ2-1, is as follows: EAGVVQSPRYKIIEKKQPVAFWCNPISGHNTLYWYLQNLGQGPELLIRYENEEAVDDSQLPKDRFSAERLKGVDSTLKIQPAELGDSAVYLCASSGLLNNEQFFGPGTRLTVL.